This TCR beta chain was found in a study of human T cells and chemical hapten exposure. Study context: The patch tests put 0.01% DPC on the skin of the upper back and were read 6 days later.

V was trimmed by 6 bases and J by 9 bases, leaving 13 bases between them. The germline gives CDR1 DFQATT, CDR2 SNEGSKA (reference sequence). The CDR3 has 11 residues. TCRdb analysed the RACE reads with MiXCR anew, one entry per CDR3 protein. The sample yields some 170,000 distinct CDR3 sequences, roughly 25% seen once. Indicated time point: patch test 3, about 24 weeks after DPC sensitization. Regarding treatment: therapeutic diphenylcyclopropenone sensitization with weekly scalp DPC. The starting material was whole blood, obtained in connection with sensitization to the hapten diphenylcyclopropenone (DPC). The TCR comes from a woman aged 18-30 years with alopecia areata. Some clones in this sample may be carry-over from other donors' samples. This chain links TRBV20-1 with TRBJ2-3; D gene ambiguous. As DNA, the CDR3 is TGCAGTGCGGAAAAACCGAAGACGCAGTATTTT. It translates to CSAEKPKTQYF.